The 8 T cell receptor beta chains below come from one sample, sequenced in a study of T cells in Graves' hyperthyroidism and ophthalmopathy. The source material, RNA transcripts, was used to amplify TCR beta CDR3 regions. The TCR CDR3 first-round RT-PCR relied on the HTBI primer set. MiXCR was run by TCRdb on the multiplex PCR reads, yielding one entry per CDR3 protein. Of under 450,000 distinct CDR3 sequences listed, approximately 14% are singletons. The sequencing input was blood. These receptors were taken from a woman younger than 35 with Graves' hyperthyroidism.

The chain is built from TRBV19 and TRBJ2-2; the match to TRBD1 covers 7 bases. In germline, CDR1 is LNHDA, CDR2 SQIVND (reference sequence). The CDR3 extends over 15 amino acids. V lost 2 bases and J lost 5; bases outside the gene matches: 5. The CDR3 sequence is CASSIRTGTTGELFF. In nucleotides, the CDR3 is TGTGCCAGTAGTATACGGACAGGAACTACCGGGGAGCTGTTTTTT.

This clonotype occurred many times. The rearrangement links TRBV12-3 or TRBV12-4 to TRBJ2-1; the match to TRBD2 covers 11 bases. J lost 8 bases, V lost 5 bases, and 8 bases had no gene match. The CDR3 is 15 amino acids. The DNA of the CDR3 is TGTGCCAGCAGTATCCTAGCGGGAGGCTCAGATGAGCAGTTCTTC. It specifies CASSILAGGSDEQFF.

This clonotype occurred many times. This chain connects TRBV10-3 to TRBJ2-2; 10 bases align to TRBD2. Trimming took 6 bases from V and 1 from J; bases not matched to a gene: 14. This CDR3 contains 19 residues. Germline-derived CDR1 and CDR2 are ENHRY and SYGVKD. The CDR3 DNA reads TGTGCCATCAGAAAACTCAGCGGGAGGGCCGGTCTGAACACCGGGGAGCTGTTTTTT. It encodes CAIRKLSGRAGLNTGELFF.

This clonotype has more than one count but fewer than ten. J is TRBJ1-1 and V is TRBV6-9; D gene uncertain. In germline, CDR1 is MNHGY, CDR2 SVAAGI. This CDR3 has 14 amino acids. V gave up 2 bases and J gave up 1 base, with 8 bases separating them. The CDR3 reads CASSYDGRNTEAFF. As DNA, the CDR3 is TGTGCCAGCAGTTATGATGGCAGGAACACTGAAGCTTTCTTT.

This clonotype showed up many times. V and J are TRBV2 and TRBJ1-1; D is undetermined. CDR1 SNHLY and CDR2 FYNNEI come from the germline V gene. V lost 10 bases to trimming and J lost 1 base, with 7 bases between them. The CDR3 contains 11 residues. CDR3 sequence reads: CATWGNTEAFF. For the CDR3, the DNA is TGTGCCACCTGGGGGAACACTGAAGCTTTCTTT.

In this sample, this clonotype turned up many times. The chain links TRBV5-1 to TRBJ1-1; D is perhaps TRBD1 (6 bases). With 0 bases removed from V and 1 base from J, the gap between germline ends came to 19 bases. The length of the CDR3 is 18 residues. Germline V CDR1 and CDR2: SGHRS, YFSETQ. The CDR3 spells CASSLEADTKGGNTEAFF. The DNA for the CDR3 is TGCGCCAGCAGCTTGGAAGCGGACACCAAAGGGGGGAACACTGAAGCTTTCTTT. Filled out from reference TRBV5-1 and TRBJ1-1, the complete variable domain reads KAGVTQTPRYLIKTRGQQVTLSCSPISGHRSVSWYQQTPGQGLQFLFEYFSETQRNKGNFPGRFSGRQFSNSRSEMNVSTLELGDSALYLCASSLEADTKGGNTEAFFGQGTRLTVV.

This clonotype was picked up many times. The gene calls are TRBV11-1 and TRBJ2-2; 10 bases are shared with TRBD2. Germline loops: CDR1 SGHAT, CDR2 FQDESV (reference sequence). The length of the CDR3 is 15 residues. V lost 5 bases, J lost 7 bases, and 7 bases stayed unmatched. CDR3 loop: CASSPRTSGSGELFF. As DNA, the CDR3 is TGTGCCAGCAGCCCCCGGACTAGCGGAAGCGGGGAGCTGTTTTTT.

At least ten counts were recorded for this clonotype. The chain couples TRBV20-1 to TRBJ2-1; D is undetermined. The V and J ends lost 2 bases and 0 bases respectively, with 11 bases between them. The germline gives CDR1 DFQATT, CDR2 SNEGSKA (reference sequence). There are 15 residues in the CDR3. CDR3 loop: CSARSGRSSYNEQFF. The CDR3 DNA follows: TGCAGTGCTAGATCTGGACGGAGCTCCTACAATGAGCAGTTCTTC.